These 27 T cell receptor beta chains were all obtained from the same sample, sequenced in a study of cytomegalovirus exposure and HLA in healthy donors. The PCR had 60 Vbeta and 13 Jbeta primers. Sequenced by immunoSEQ multiplex PCR; TCRdb stores in-frame clones only, minus some. Among 230,000 or so clones listed, 80% to 95% were seen once. Sequencing input: PBMCs. The receptors originated from a girl aged 2-10 years in good health and CMV-seronegative.

The chain is built from TRBV11-2 and TRBJ2-7; TRBD1 matches at 12 bases. The ends lost 6 bases at V and 5 bases at J; junction bases unmatched: 8. The length of the CDR3 is 15 residues. The germline V gene encodes CDR1 SGHAT and CDR2 FQNNGV. DNA of the CDR3: TGTGCCAGCAGTCACCGGGACAGGGGGCTCGACGAGCAGTACTTC. It codes for CASSHRDRGLDEQYF.

The chain employs TRBV9 and TRBJ1-4; D is unclear. V was trimmed by 0 bases and J by 8 bases, leaving 8 bases between them. Germline assignment: CDR1 SGDLS and CDR2 YYNGEE. The CDR3 is 13 residues long. The CDR3 DNA is TGTGCCAGCAGCGTAGAGGGAGGGGAAAAACTGTTTTTT. This codes for CASSVEGGEKLFF.

The chain combines TRBV6-6 with TRBJ2-5; 9 bases align to TRBD2. This CDR3 spans 15 amino acids. CDR1 and CDR2 from the germline V gene are MNHNY and SVGAGI (reference sequence). V was pared by 2 bases and J by 5 bases, with 6 bases of the junction left unmatched. For the CDR3, the DNA is TGTGCCAGCAGTTACAGGGGCGGGGGGGAGGAGACCCAGTACTTC. Amino acid sequence: CASSYRGGGEETQYF.

The rearrangement uses TRBV30 and TRBJ1-5; 9 bases align to TRBD1. The trim removed 2 bases at V and 5 bases at J, leaving 7 bases unmatched. The CDR3 extends over 15 amino acids. CDR1 and CDR2 (germline): GTSNPN, SVGIG (reference sequence). The CDR3 DNA reads TGTGCCTGGAGTACCCGGGACAGGGTGGATCAGCCCCAGCATTTT. This sequence encodes CAWSTRDRVDQPQHF. Combining the CDR3 with reference TRBV30 and TRBJ1-5 gives the whole variable domain SQTIHQWPATLVQPVGSPLSLECTVEGTSNPNLYWYRQAAGRGLQLLFYSVGIGQISSEVPQNLSASRPQDRQFILSSKKLLLSDSGFYLCAWSTRDRVDQPQHFGDGTRLSIL.

The chain employs TRBV4-1 and TRBJ2-3, with 13 bases that match TRBD2. Germline CDR1 reads MGHRA; CDR2 reads YSYEKL. The ends lost 3 bases at V and 6 bases at J; junction bases unmatched: 9. The CDR3 runs 17 residues. The CDR3 protein is CASSQDPGLAGRDTQYF. CDR3 nucleotide sequence: TGCGCCAGCAGCCAGGACCCGGGACTAGCGGGAAGGGATACGCAGTATTTT.

The DNA for the CDR3 is TGTGCCAGCAGTGACTCCCCCGGGTCCTACGAGCAGTACTTC. Its protein is CASSDSPGSYEQYF. The chain links TRBV6-4 to TRBJ2-7; D is unclear. The CDR3 runs 14 residues. Trimming cost V 0 bases and J 1 base, with 7 bases left between them. The germline gives CDR1 MRHNA, CDR2 SNTAGT.

The V and J genes are TRBV27 and TRBJ1-2; no reliable D call. This CDR3 has 15 amino acids. Per the germline V gene, CDR1 is MNHEY and CDR2 is SMNVEV (reference sequence). The ends were cut back, 5 bases at V and 4 bases at J, with 17 bases in the middle. The CDR3 sequence: CASSPVSGGSYGYTF. As DNA, the CDR3 is TGTGCCAGCAGTCCCGTTTCTGGAGGGTCCTATGGCTACACCTTC.

The J gene is TRBJ2-7, the V gene TRBV30; 7 positions match TRBD1. This CDR3 spans 12 amino acids. Germline lookup yields CDR1 GTSNPN and CDR2 SVGIG (reference sequence). With V trimmed by 4 bases and J by 2 bases, 2 bases remained unmatched. The CDR3 DNA sequence: TGTGCCTGGACTGGGACAGCCTACGAGCAGTACTTC. This codes for CAWTGTAYEQYF.

V usage is TRBV30 and J usage is TRBJ2-1; no clear D gene. Germline-derived CDR1 and CDR2 are GTSNPN and SVGIG (reference sequence). The CDR3 length is 15 residues. CDR3 region: CATKPSLEPYNEQFF. Written as DNA, the CDR3 is TGTGCTACTAAACCCTCCCTAGAACCCTACAATGAGCAGTTCTTC.

CDR3 bases: TGTGCCTGGAGCGGACAGACAACCTATAATTCACCCCTCCACTTT. Protein product: CAWSGQTTYNSPLHF. This chain links TRBV30 with TRBJ1-6; TRBD1 might be the D (6 bases). The CDR3 totals 15 residues. V gave up 3 bases and J gave up 2 bases, with 11 bases separating them. CDR1 and CDR2 (germline): GTSNPN, SVGIG (reference sequence).

The chain joins TRBV7-9 to TRBJ2-7; 7 bases map to TRBD2. Germline CDR1 and CDR2: SEHNR and FQNEAQ (reference sequence). The CDR3 spans 15 residues. After removal of 4 bases from V and 0 bases from J, the junction contained 6 bases not matched to a gene. This CDR3 is CASSSPTSTSYEQYF. The DNA for the CDR3 is TGTGCCAGCAGCTCCCCGACTAGCACCTCCTACGAGCAGTACTTC.

CDR3 sequence (DNA): TGTGCCAGCAGCGTCGACCCTAGACAGCCACGGGACTATGGCTACACCTTC. Translation gives CASSVDPRQPRDYGYTF. The V gene is TRBV9, the J gene TRBJ1-2; possible D gene TRBD1, 5 bases. Looked up from germline, CDR1 is SGDLS and CDR2 is YYNGEE. The CDR3 loop spans 17 amino acids. V lost 2 bases and J lost 3, with 20 bases in between. The full variable domain, completed using reference TRBV9 and TRBJ1-2, is DSGVTQTPKHLITATGQRVTLRCSPRSGDLSVYWYQQSLDQGLQFLIQYYNGEERAKGNILERFSAQQFPDLHSELNLSSLELGDSALYFCASSVDPRQPRDYGYTFGSGTRLTVV.

The chain uses TRBV19 and TRBJ2-3, with a weak D call TRBD1 (6 bases). CDR3 length equals 15 residues. Trimming removed 1 base at V and 0 bases at J, with 8 bases between. Germline V CDR1 and CDR2: LNHDA, SQIVND (reference sequence). CDR3 DNA sequence: TGTGCCAGTAGTATAGTTCAGGGGAGCACAGATACGCAGTATTTT. It specifies CASSIVQGSTDTQYF.

This chain links TRBV28 with TRBJ2-7; the D gene is possibly TRBD1 (7 bases). CDR1 and CDR2 (germline): MDHEN, SYDVKM. V was pared by 8 bases and J by 4 bases, with 18 bases between. This CDR3 has 14 residues. The CDR3 sequence: CASGGTARGYEQYF. CDR3 DNA sequence: TGTGCCAGCGGCGGGACAGCAAGAGGTTACGAGCAGTACTTC.

This chain uses TRBV18 with TRBJ2-3, with 7 bases that match TRBD1. The CDR3 loop spans 16 amino acids. The junction had 8 bases not matched to a gene; V was cut back by 3 bases and J by 2 bases. The germline CDR1 and CDR2 sequences are KGHSH and LQKENI. The chain's CDR3 is CASSPETGQPTDTQYF. As DNA, the CDR3 is TGTGCCAGCTCACCCGAGACAGGGCAGCCCACAGATACGCAGTATTTT.

In its sample, this clone was seen a few times. The rearrangement joins TRBV28 to TRBJ2-1; TRBD1 matches 9 bases. CDR1 and CDR2 from the germline V gene are MDHEN and SYDVKM. The V segment lost 6 bases and the J segment 0 bases; nucleotides outside the gene matches: 6. The CDR3 length is 16 residues. CDR3 protein: CASRSPGQGSYNEQFF. CDR3 DNA: TGTGCCAGCAGATCTCCGGGACAGGGCTCCTACAATGAGCAGTTCTTC.

V gene TRBV30 combines with J gene TRBJ2-3, with 14 bases aligning to TRBD2. The V gene's germline CDR1 is GTSNPN and CDR2 SVGIG (reference sequence). CDR3 length: 15 amino acids. J was trimmed by 4 bases and V by 3 bases; bases with no gene match: 3. The CDR3 is CAWSRLAGGADTQYF. DNA for the CDR3: TGTGCCTGGAGCCGACTAGCGGGGGGGGCAGATACGCAGTATTTT.

The chain recombines TRBV5-5 with TRBJ1-5; a weak D match, TRBD1 (6 bases). Trimming pared 2 bases from V and 2 bases from J, leaving 20 bases between. Germline V gene lookup returns CDR1 SGHKS and CDR2 YYEKEE (reference sequence). The CDR3 is made up of 18 amino acids. As DNA, the CDR3 is TGTGCCAGCAGCTTCGACCCACTCGGGACAAGAGGCAATCAGCCCCAGCATTTT. Amino acids: CASSFDPLGTRGNQPQHF.

This rearrangement joins TRBV6-6 to TRBJ1-1; 10 nucleotides match TRBD1. The junction had 2 bases not matched to a gene; V was cut back by 2 bases and J by 5 bases. This CDR3 spans 14 amino acids. Germline values: CDR1 MNHNY, CDR2 SVGAGI (reference sequence). CDR3 DNA sequence: TGTGCCAGCAGTTACGACAGGGGGCGGACTGAAGCTTTCTTT. This translates into CASSYDRGRTEAFF.

V usage is TRBV5-1 and J usage is TRBJ2-7; the match to TRBD1 covers 10 bases. The germline CDR1 and CDR2 sequences are SGHRS and YFSETQ. This CDR3 has 16 residues. With 5 bases clipped from V and 4 bases from J, the junction kept 12 bases outside the gene matches. CDR3 residues: CASRTGRTGGMYEQYF. The CDR3 DNA sequence: TGCGCCAGCAGGACCGGGAGGACAGGGGGTATGTACGAGCAGTACTTC.

This chain joins TRBV5-1 and TRBJ2-5; no firm D call. The CDR3 runs to 13 residues. Germline assignment: CDR1 SGHRS and CDR2 YFSETQ. The V and J ends lost 4 bases and 4 bases respectively, with 11 bases between them. The CDR3 protein is CASSVPSRETQYF. The CDR3 DNA reads TGCGCCAGCAGCGTACCGAGTCGAGAGACCCAGTACTTC.

The rearrangement uses TRBV2 and TRBJ1-6; TRBD1 agrees at 8 bases. After removal of 7 bases from V and 0 bases from J, the junction contained 8 bases not matched to a gene. CDR3 length: 17 residues. From germline, CDR1 is SNHLY and CDR2 FYNNEI. DNA for the CDR3: TGTGCCAGCAACCCCGGACAGGGAAGCTCCTATAATTCACCCCTCCACTTT. It encodes CASNPGQGSSYNSPLHF.

A few counts support this clone. This chain connects TRBV6-6 to TRBJ1-1, with a weak D call TRBD1 (6 bases). The CDR3 spans 13 residues. CDR1 MNHNY and CDR2 SVGAGI come from the germline V gene (reference sequence). Trimming took 5 bases from V and 10 from J, leaving 17 bases between them. For the CDR3, the DNA is TGTGCCAGCAGTCCCGGGACACCCCAGGCAGCTTTCTTT. Translating gives CASSPGTPQAAFF.

V gene TRBV5-1 combines with J gene TRBJ2-1; 7 nucleotides line up with TRBD1. In germline, CDR1 is SGHRS, CDR2 YFSETQ. Trimming took 5 bases from V and 10 from J; bases not matched to a gene: 15. The CDR3 is made up of 15 amino acids. This CDR3 reads CASSYLGGSNEEQFF. In DNA form, the CDR3 reads TGCGCCAGCAGTTACCTAGGGGGCTCGAATGAGGAGCAGTTCTTC.

This chain links TRBV9 with TRBJ2-1, with TRBD1 matching over 8 bases. Germline V CDR1 and CDR2: SGDLS, YYNGEE. J was trimmed by 7 bases and V by 3 bases; bases with no gene match: 3. The CDR3 extends over 13 amino acids. In nucleotides, the CDR3 is TGTGCCAGCAGCGGTTGGACAGGGAATGAGCAGTTCTTC. Its protein is CASSGWTGNEQFF. Complete variable domain (other parts from reference TRBV9 and TRBJ2-1): DSGVTQTPKHLITATGQRVTLRCSPRSGDLSVYWYQQSLDQGLQFLIQYYNGEERAKGNILERFSAQQFPDLHSELNLSSLELGDSALYFCASSGWTGNEQFFGPGTRLTVL.

CDR3 residues: CASSRPSRDRTPYEQYF. The CDR3 coding sequence is TGTGCCAGCAGTAGACCCAGCAGGGACAGGACACCCTACGAGCAGTACTTC. V usage is TRBV21-1 and J usage is TRBJ2-7; the table's D call TRBD1 went unverified against the DNA. TRBV21-1 is a listed pseudogene. The CDR3 has 17 residues.

With respect to this clone: A read error may account for a junction end that differs from germline. V and J are TRBV25-1 and TRBJ2-5; D ambiguous. This CDR3 has 12 amino acids. Germline V gene sequence: CDR1 MGHDK, CDR2 SYGVNS. The CDR3 nucleotides read TGTGCCAGCAGTTGGGTTCAAGAGGCCCAGTACTTC. Protein product: CASSWVQEAQYF.